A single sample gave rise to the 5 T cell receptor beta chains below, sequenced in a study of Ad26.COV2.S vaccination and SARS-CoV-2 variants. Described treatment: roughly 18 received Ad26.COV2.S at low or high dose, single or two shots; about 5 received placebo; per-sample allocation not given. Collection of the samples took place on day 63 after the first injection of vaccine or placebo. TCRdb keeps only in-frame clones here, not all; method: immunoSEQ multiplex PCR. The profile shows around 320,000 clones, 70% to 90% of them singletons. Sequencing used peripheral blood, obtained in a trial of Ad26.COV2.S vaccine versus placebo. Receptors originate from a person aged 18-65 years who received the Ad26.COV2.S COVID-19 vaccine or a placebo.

The CDR3 spells CASSPGLAGASSTDTQYF. The CDR3 region has the DNA TGTGCCAGCAGCCCCGGACTAGCGGGGGCGTCAAGCACAGATACGCAGTATTTT. The chain joins TRBV9 to TRBJ2-3, with 13 bases aligning to TRBD2. CDR3 length: 18 residues. Germline CDR1 and CDR2: SGDLS and YYNGEE. V trimming: 4 bases; J trimming: 0 bases; junction bases outside the gene matches: 8.

In DNA form, the CDR3 reads TGTGCCAGCAGATCTGTGGGTGCCGGGGAGCTGTTTTTT. Translated, it gives CASRSVGAGELFF. V usage is TRBV12-3 or TRBV12-4 and J usage is TRBJ2-2; no definite D call. Trimming left V 6 bases short and J 6 bases short, with 11 bases between. This CDR3 region has 13 residues.

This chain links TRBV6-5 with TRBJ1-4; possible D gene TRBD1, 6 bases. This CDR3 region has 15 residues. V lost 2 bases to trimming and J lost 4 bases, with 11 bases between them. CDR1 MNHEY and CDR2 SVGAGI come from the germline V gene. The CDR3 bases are TGTGCCAGCAGTTACGGCAGGGGCGTTAATGAAAAACTGTTTTTT. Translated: CASSYGRGVNEKLFF.

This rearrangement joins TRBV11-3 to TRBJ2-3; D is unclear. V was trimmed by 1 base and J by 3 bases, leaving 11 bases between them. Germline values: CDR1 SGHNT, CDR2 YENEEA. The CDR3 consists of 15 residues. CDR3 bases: TGTGCCAGCAGCTTAGGACGAAGAGAGACAGATACGCAGTATTTT. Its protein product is CASSLGRRETDTQYF. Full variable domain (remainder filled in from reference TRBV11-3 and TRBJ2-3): EAGVVQSPRYKIIEKKQPVAFWCNPISGHNTLYWYLQNLGQGPELLIRYENEEAVDDSQLPKDRFSAERLKGVDSTLKIQPAELGDSAVYLCASSLGRRETDTQYFGPGTRLTVL.

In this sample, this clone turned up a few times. The CDR3 spells CASRKTGNTGELFF. The CDR3, as DNA: TGTGCCAGCAGGAAGACAGGGAACACCGGGGAGCTGTTTTTT. This sequence joins TRBV2 and TRBJ2-2; TRBD1 is a possible D gene (6 bases). The ends were cut back, 6 bases at V and 1 base at J, with 9 bases in the middle. CDR3 length: 14 amino acids. The V gene's germline CDR1 is SNHLY and CDR2 FYNNEI. Using reference TRBV2 and TRBJ2-2 for the parts outside the CDR3, the full variable domain is EPEVTQTPSHQVTQMGQEVILRCVPISNHLYFYWYRQILGQKVEFLVSFYNNEISEKSEIFDDQFSVERPDGSNFTLKIRSTKLEDSAMYFCASRKTGNTGELFFGEGSRLTVL.